This passage covers 21 T cell receptor beta chains from one sample sequenced in a study of shared clonotypes between healthy human individuals. The method was immunoSEQ multiplex PCR; TCRdb's version includes in-frame clones alone and lacks a portion of them. The sample has about 2.4 million clones, 80% to 95% seen once. Sequenced material: naive CD4+ T cells from PBMCs. Subset denoted: CD45RA+ positively selected. These receptors were taken from a man younger than 35 in good health. Some clones in this sample may be carry-over from other donors' samples.

V gene TRBV18 combines with J gene TRBJ1-5; 7 bases align to TRBD1. Germline CDR1 KGHSH, CDR2 LQKENI. The trim removed 5 bases at V and 7 bases at J, leaving 5 bases unmatched. The CDR3 runs to 13 residues. CDR3 sequence reads: CASSKTGDQPQHF. CDR3 DNA: TGTGCCAGCTCAAAAACAGGGGACCAGCCCCAGCATTTT.

This chain uses TRBV7-9 with TRBJ2-1; 9 bases are shared with TRBD1. This CDR3 contains 14 residues. The germline gives CDR1 SEHNR, CDR2 FQNEAQ (reference sequence). After removal of 1 base from V and 9 bases from J, the junction contained 4 bases not matched to a gene. The CDR3 loop reads CASSLDRGRGEQFF. CDR3 sequence (DNA): TGTGCCAGCAGCTTAGACAGGGGGCGCGGTGAGCAGTTCTTC.

The chain uses TRBV7-2 and TRBJ2-5; 14 bases agree with TRBD2. V lost 5 bases, J lost 7 bases, and 18 bases stayed unmatched. The CDR3 consists of 19 residues. CDR1 and CDR2 from the germline V gene are SGHTA and FQGNSA. The DNA for the CDR3 is TGTGCCAGCAGCGCCCGACTAGCGGGAGGGTCTGAGAGGCTTGGGACCCAGTACTTC. Protein product: CASSARLAGGSERLGTQYF. The full variable domain, in which reference TRBV7-2 and TRBJ2-5 provide the parts outside the CDR3, is GAGVSQSPSNKVTEKGKDVELRCDPISGHTALYWYRQSLGQGLEFLIYFQGNSAPDKSGLPSDRFSAERTGGSVSTLTIQRTQQEDSAVYLCASSARLAGGSERLGTQYFGPGTRLLVL.

The chain recombines TRBV20-1 with TRBJ2-1, with D possibly TRBD1 on 5 matching bases. Germline V gene data show CDR1 as DFQATT and CDR2 as SNEGSKA (reference sequence). CDR3 length: 11 residues. Deletions cut 3 bases from V and 7 bases from J, with 7 bases between. In DNA form, the CDR3 reads TGCAGTGCTAGTCAGGGTAATGAGCAGTTCTTC. Protein: CSASQGNEQFF.

The chain joins TRBV28 to TRBJ2-7, with 7 positions matching TRBD2. From germline, CDR1 is MDHEN and CDR2 SYDVKM. V lost 2 bases and J lost 2; bases outside the gene matches: 12. The CDR3 has 17 amino acids. The CDR3 DNA follows: TGTGCCAGCAGTTTAGTATGGCGGGAGCGTATTACCTACGAGCAGTACTTC. It yields the protein CASSLVWRERITYEQYF.

The V call is TRBV18, the J call TRBJ2-5; 12 bases match TRBD2. The CDR3 extends over 16 amino acids. Germline CDR1 KGHSH, CDR2 LQKENI. V was clipped by 3 bases and J by 4 bases; unmatched bases: 6. Here the CDR3 DNA reads TGTGCCAGCTCACCCCTCTTACTAGCGGGAGGAGAGACCCAGTACTTC. Protein product: CASSPLLLAGGETQYF.

The rearrangement links TRBV5-1 to TRBJ2-1; 10 bases match TRBD2. The CDR3 covers 16 residues. J gave up 9 bases and V 0 bases, and 9 bases lay outside the gene matches. Germline V gene sequence: CDR1 SGHRS, CDR2 YFSETQ. The CDR3 spells CASSLVLAGEFSEQFF. DNA of the CDR3: TGCGCCAGCAGCTTGGTCCTAGCGGGAGAGTTTAGTGAGCAGTTCTTC. Variable domain in full (rest from reference TRBV5-1 and TRBJ2-1): KAGVTQTPRYLIKTRGQQVTLSCSPISGHRSVSWYQQTPGQGLQFLFEYFSETQRNKGNFPGRFSGRQFSNSRSEMNVSTLELGDSALYLCASSLVLAGEFSEQFFGPGTRLTVL.

Of note for this clone: Other DNA sequences in this sample translate to the same CDR3. The chain employs TRBV19 and TRBJ1-5; D is unresolved. CDR3 length: 12 amino acids. The V gene's germline CDR1 is LNHDA and CDR2 SQIVND (reference sequence). The germline V and J ends were trimmed by 5 bases and 1 base, with 3 bases remaining between them. The CDR3 nucleotides read TGTGCCAGTAGTCGCAGCAATCAGCCCCAGCATTTT. It encodes CASSRSNQPQHF.

The chain combines TRBV2 with TRBJ2-1, with 11 bases aligning to TRBD2. The germline CDR1 and CDR2 sequences are SNHLY and FYNNEI. V trimming: 5 bases; J trimming: 2 bases; junction bases outside the gene matches: 2. The length of the CDR3 is 15 residues. DNA for the CDR3: TGTGCCAGCAGTTTAGCGGGAGGGCCCTACAATGAGCAGTTCTTC. It translates to CASSLAGGPYNEQFF.

The gene calls are TRBV5-5 and TRBJ2-3; D gene ambiguous. Trimming shortened V by 1 base and J by 1 base, and 13 bases separated the two germline ends. The CDR3 extends over 16 amino acids. Germline CDR1 SGHKS, CDR2 YYEKEE (reference sequence). The chain's CDR3 is CASSLSGSARTDTQYF. The CDR3 bases are TGTGCCAGCAGCTTGTCGGGTTCAGCCCGCACAGATACGCAGTATTTT.

The chain combines TRBV7-2 with TRBJ2-7, with 10 bases lining up with TRBD1. This CDR3 contains 17 residues. The germline V gene has CDR1 SGHTA and CDR2 FQGNSA. V was pared by 2 bases and J by 4 bases, with 11 bases of the junction left unmatched. CDR3 sequence: CASSLRFPGQGIYEQYF. In nucleotides, the CDR3 is TGTGCCAGCAGCTTAAGATTCCCGGGACAGGGGATATACGAGCAGTACTTC.

Here the CDR3 reads CASSPRDSGRYGYTF. CDR3 sequence (DNA): TGTGCCAGCAGCCCGCGGGACTCAGGGCGCTATGGCTACACCTTC. The V gene is TRBV11-1, the J gene TRBJ1-2; tentative D call: TRBD1 (5 bases). Trimming removed 5 bases from V and 4 bases from J, with 17 bases in between. CDR3 size: 15 residues. Germline CDR1 reads SGHAT; CDR2 reads FQDESV (reference sequence).

This clone was detected once. The chain joins TRBV9 to TRBJ2-1; the match to TRBD2 covers 7 bases. Germline values: CDR1 SGDLS, CDR2 YYNGEE. The CDR3 contains 17 residues. V lost 4 bases, J lost 0 bases, and 10 bases stayed unmatched. The DNA of the CDR3 is TGTGCCAGCAGCCCCGTTTGGACTAGTAACTCCTACAATGAGCAGTTCTTC. This encodes CASSPVWTSNSYNEQFF.

The chain couples TRBV6-6 to TRBJ1-1; D possibly corresponds to TRBD1 (5 bases). V was shortened by 1 base and J by 14 bases, with 17 bases between the two germline ends. Germline CDR1 MNHNY, CDR2 SVGAGI (reference sequence). This CDR3 contains 13 residues. CDR3 protein: CASSYFGAGVWFF. Here the CDR3 DNA reads TGTGCCAGCAGTTACTTCGGGGCGGGGGTCTGGTTCTTT.

V and J are TRBV9 and TRBJ2-1; D not resolved. There are 15 residues in the CDR3. The V end was cut by 4 bases, the J end by 7 bases, with 18 bases between. The germline V gene encodes CDR1 SGDLS and CDR2 YYNGEE. CDR3 nucleotide sequence: TGTGCCAGCAGCCCTACTCGTAGATCTGGGAATGAGCAGTTCTTC. The encoded protein is CASSPTRRSGNEQFF.

About this clone itself: The junction departs from the called germline gene at one end, perhaps through a read error. V and J are TRBV5-4 and TRBJ1-1, with 7 bases that match TRBD1. The CDR3 loop spans 13 amino acids. Germline V gene data show CDR1 as SGHNT and CDR2 as YYREEE (reference sequence). For the CDR3, the DNA is TGTGCCAGCAGCCTCAGGGGGAACGCTGAAGCTTTCTTT. This translates into CASSLRGNAEAFF.

The rearrangement uses TRBV29-1 and TRBJ1-2; 7 nucleotides align to TRBD1. The CDR3 sequence is 13 residues long. Germline CDR1 reads SQVTM; CDR2 reads ANQGSEA. The V gene end was trimmed by 6 bases and the J gene end by 8 bases; junction bases not matched to a gene: 12. The CDR3 sequence is CSVVGTAKDGYTF. The CDR3 DNA follows: TGCAGCGTGGTAGGGACAGCTAAGGACGGCTACACCTTC. Full variable domain (remainder filled in from reference TRBV29-1 and TRBJ1-2): SAVISQKPSRDICQRGTSLTIQCQVDSQVTMMFWYRQQPGQSLTLIATANQGSEATYESGFVIDKFPISRPNLTFSTLTVSNMSPEDSSIYLCSVVGTAKDGYTFGSGTRLTVV.

The chain links TRBV5-1 to TRBJ2-1; D remains unclear. Trimming left V 2 bases short and J 0 bases short, with 12 bases between. Germline assignment: CDR1 SGHRS and CDR2 YFSETQ. The CDR3 has 16 amino acids. The CDR3 loop reads CASSLFTPNSYNEQFF. The CDR3 region has the DNA TGCGCCAGCAGCTTATTCACTCCCAACTCCTACAATGAGCAGTTCTTC.

The chain couples TRBV2 to TRBJ1-4, with 7 bases lining up with TRBD1. Losses at the gene ends were 2 bases for V and 5 bases for J; bases not matched to a gene: 5. This CDR3 contains 15 residues. Germline values: CDR1 SNHLY, CDR2 FYNNEI. CDR3 DNA: TGTGCCAGCAGTGAATCCAGGGGACAGAATGAAAAACTGTTTTTT. Translated: CASSESRGQNEKLFF.

This chain links TRBV7-2 with TRBJ2-1; D may be TRBD1 or TRBD2 (7 bases each). Trimming cost V 1 base and J 1 base, with 11 bases left between them. Looked up from germline, CDR1 is SGHTA and CDR2 is FQGNSA. CDR3 length: 16 residues. The CDR3 nucleotides are TGTGCCAGCAGCTTAGGCAGGGGGGGTTCCTACAATGAGCAGTTCTTC. This gives the protein CASSLGRGGSYNEQFF.

This chain connects TRBV4-2 to TRBJ2-1; D perhaps matches TRBD2 (7 bases). V was cut by 4 bases and J by 8 bases, with 24 bases left in between. The germline gives CDR1 LGHNA, CDR2 YNFKEQ. This CDR3 region has 17 residues. The CDR3 region is CASSRGSGGGRGHEQFF. The CDR3 bases are TGTGCCAGCAGCCGAGGGTCGGGGGGCGGGAGAGGACATGAGCAGTTCTTC.